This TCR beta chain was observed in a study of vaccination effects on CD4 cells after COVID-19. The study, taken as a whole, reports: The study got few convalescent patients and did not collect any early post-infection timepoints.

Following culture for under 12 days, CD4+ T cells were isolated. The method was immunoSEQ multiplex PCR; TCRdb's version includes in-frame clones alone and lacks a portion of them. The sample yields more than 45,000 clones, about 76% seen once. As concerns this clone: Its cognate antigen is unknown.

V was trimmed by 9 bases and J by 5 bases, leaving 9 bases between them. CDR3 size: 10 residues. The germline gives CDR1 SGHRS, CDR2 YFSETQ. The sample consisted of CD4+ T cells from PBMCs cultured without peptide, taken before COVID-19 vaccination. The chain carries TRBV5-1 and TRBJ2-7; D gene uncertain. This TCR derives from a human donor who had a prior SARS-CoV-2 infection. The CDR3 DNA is TGCGCCACCCCTCGGGACGAGCAGTACTTC. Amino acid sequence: CATPRDEQYF. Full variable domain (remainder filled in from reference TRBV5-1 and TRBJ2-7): KAGVTQTPRYLIKTRGQQVTLSCSPISGHRSVSWYQQTPGQGLQFLFEYFSETQRNKGNFPGRFSGRQFSNSRSEMNVSTLELGDSALYLCATPRDEQYFGPGTRLTVT.